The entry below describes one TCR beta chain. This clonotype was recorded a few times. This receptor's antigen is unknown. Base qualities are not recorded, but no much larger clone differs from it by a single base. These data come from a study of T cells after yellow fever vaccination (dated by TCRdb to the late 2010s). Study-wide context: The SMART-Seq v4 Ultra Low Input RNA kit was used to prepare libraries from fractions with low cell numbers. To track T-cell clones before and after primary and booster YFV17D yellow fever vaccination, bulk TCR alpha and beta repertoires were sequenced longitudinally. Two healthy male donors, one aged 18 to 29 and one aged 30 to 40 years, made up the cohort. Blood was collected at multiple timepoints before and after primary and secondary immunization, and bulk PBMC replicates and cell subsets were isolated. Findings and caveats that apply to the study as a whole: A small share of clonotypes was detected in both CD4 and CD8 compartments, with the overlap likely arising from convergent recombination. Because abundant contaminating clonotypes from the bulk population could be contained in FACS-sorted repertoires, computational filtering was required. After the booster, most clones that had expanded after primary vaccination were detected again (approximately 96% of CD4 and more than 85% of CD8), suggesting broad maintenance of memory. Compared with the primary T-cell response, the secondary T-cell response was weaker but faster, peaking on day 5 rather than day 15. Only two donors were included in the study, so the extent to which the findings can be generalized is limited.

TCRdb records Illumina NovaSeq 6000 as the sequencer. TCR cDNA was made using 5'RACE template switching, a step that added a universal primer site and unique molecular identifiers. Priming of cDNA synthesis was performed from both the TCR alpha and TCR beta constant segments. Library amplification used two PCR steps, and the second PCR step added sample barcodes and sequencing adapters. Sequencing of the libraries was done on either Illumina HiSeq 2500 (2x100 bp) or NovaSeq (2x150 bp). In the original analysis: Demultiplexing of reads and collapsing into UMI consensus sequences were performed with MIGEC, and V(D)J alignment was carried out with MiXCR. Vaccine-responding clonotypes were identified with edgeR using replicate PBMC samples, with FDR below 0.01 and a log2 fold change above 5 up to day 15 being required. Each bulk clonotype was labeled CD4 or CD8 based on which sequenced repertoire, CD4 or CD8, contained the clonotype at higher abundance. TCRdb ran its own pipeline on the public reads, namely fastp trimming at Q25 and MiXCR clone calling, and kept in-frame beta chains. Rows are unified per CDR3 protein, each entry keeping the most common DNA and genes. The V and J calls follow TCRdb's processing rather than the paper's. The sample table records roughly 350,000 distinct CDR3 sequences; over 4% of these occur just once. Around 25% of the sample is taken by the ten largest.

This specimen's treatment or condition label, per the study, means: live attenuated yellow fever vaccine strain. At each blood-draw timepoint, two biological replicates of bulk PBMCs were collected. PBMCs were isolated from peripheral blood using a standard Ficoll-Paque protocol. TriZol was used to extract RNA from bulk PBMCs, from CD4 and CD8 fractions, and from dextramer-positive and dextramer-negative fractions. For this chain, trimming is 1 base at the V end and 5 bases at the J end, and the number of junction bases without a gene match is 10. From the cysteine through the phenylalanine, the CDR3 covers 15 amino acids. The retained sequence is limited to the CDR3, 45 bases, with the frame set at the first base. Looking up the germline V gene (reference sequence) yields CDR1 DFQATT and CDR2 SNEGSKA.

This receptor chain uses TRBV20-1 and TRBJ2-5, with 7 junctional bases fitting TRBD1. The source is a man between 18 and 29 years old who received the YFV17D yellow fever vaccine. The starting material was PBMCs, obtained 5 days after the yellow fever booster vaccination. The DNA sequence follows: TGCAGTGCTAGAGCTCGACAGGGCGCGGAGGAGACCCAGTACTTC. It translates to CSARARQGAEETQYF.